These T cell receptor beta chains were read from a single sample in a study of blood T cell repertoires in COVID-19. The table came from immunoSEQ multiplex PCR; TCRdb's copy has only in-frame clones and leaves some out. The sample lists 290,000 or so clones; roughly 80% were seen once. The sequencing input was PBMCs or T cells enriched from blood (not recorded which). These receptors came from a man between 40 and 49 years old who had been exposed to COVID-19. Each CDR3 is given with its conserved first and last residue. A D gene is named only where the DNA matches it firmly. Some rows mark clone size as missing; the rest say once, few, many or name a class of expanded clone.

CDR3 protein: CASSQPGSNTGELFF; clone size: once; V gene: TRBV4-1; J gene: TRBJ2-2; D gene: NA
CDR3 protein: CATGGENLTGNYGYTF; clone size: NA; V gene: TRBV15; J gene: TRBJ1-2; D gene: NA
CDR3 protein: CASSFGGRQTQYF; clone size: few; V gene: TRBV11-2; J gene: TRBJ2-5; D gene: NA
CDR3 protein: CASSRGYSDTQYF; clone size: NA; V gene: TRBV6-5; J gene: TRBJ2-3; D gene: NA
CDR3 protein: CASSPSSAYSNQPQHF; clone size: NA; V gene: TRBV18; J gene: TRBJ1-5; D gene: NA
CDR3 protein: CASGPFTDYEQYF; clone size: NA; V gene: TRBV12-5; J gene: TRBJ2-7; D gene: NA
CDR3 protein: CANRGGVGNQPQHF; clone size: NA; V gene: TRBV28; J gene: TRBJ1-5; D gene: NA
CDR3 protein: CSVGVSGTDQNEQFF; clone size: NA; V gene: TRBV29-1; J gene: TRBJ2-1; D gene: TRBD2
CDR3 protein: CASSSSSPTTYEQYF; clone size: once; V gene: TRBV7-2; J gene: TRBJ2-7; D gene: NA
CDR3 protein: CASSKGGAGNTIYF; clone size: NA; V gene: TRBV9; J gene: TRBJ1-3; D gene: NA
CDR3 protein: CATRENSGSTDTQYF; clone size: few; V gene: TRBV6-5; J gene: TRBJ2-3; D gene: TRBD2
CDR3 protein: CASDGGSSYNEQFF; clone size: NA; V gene: TRBV2; J gene: TRBJ2-1; D gene: NA
CDR3 protein: CASSMTGSAYNEQFF; clone size: NA; V gene: TRBV7-3; J gene: TRBJ2-1; D gene: TRBD1
CDR3 protein: CASSLDNPPNQPQHF; clone size: NA; V gene: TRBV7-2; J gene: TRBJ1-5; D gene: NA
CDR3 protein: CSSQAGSEGYTF; clone size: NA; V gene: TRBV29-1; J gene: TRBJ1-2; D gene: NA
CDR3 protein: CASSVTGGPQETQYF; clone size: NA; V gene: TRBV6-4; J gene: TRBJ2-5; D gene: NA
CDR3 protein: CASSLAANEKLFF; clone size: NA; V gene: TRBV5-6; J gene: TRBJ1-4; D gene: NA
CDR3 protein: CASSLVSKRRVYNEQFF; clone size: NA; V gene: TRBV11-3; J gene: TRBJ2-1; D gene: NA
CDR3 protein: CASSLKGAEQPQHF; clone size: few; V gene: TRBV27; J gene: TRBJ1-5; D gene: NA
CDR3 protein: CAQSTDLVQYF; clone size: NA; V gene: TRBV7-9; J gene: TRBJ2-3; D gene: NA
CDR3 protein: CASSLAFYEQYF; clone size: NA; V gene: TRBV12-3/TRBV12-4; J gene: TRBJ2-7; D gene: NA
CDR3 protein: CASGLGHFASRYNEQFF; clone size: NA; V gene: TRBV12-5; J gene: TRBJ2-1; D gene: NA
CDR3 protein: CASRRGGPAGSGNTIYF; clone size: NA; V gene: TRBV19; J gene: TRBJ1-3; D gene: NA
CDR3 protein: CASSSPDRGGLRGYTF; clone size: NA; V gene: TRBV11-2; J gene: TRBJ1-2; D gene: NA
CDR3 protein: CASSRETGSVNSPLHF; clone size: NA; V gene: TRBV4-1; J gene: TRBJ1-6; D gene: TRBD1
CDR3 protein: CASSWRVVAGGYEQYF; clone size: NA; V gene: TRBV5-6; J gene: TRBJ2-7; D gene: TRBD2
CDR3 protein: CASSQTGSHYGYTF; clone size: NA; V gene: TRBV3-1/TRBV3-2; J gene: TRBJ1-2; D gene: NA
CDR3 protein: CASSAGQISNQPQHF; clone size: NA; V gene: TRBV7-9; J gene: TRBJ1-5; D gene: TRBD1
CDR3 protein: CASSPLAGGSNEQFF; clone size: NA; V gene: TRBV7-3; J gene: TRBJ2-1; D gene: TRBD2
CDR3 protein: CASMTVANIQYF; clone size: NA; V gene: TRBV6-5; J gene: TRBJ2-4; D gene: NA
CDR3 protein: CSAPGQGAVGYTF; clone size: NA; V gene: TRBV29-1; J gene: TRBJ1-2; D gene: TRBD1
CDR3 protein: CASNPLPTDTQYF; clone size: NA; V gene: TRBV28; J gene: TRBJ2-3; D gene: NA
CDR3 protein: CASSSTGGDQPQHF; clone size: NA; V gene: TRBV6-5; J gene: TRBJ1-5; D gene: TRBD1
CDR3 protein: CASSPGTPGDGYTF; clone size: NA; V gene: TRBV7-9; J gene: TRBJ1-2; D gene: NA
CDR3 protein: CASKGQGNGEQFF; clone size: NA; V gene: TRBV27; J gene: TRBJ2-1; D gene: TRBD1
CDR3 protein: CASRENEAVGELFF; clone size: NA; V gene: TRBV18; J gene: TRBJ2-2; D gene: NA
CDR3 protein: CASSPPRSGGVNQPQHF; clone size: once; V gene: TRBV18; J gene: TRBJ1-5; D gene: NA
CDR3 protein: CASSLGGWDSPLHF; clone size: many; V gene: TRBV27; J gene: TRBJ1-6; D gene: NA
CDR3 protein: CASSLGDSYGYTF; clone size: once; V gene: TRBV7-8; J gene: TRBJ1-2; D gene: TRBD1
CDR3 protein: CASSSTQTGEQYF; clone size: NA; V gene: TRBV14; J gene: TRBJ2-7; D gene: NA
CDR3 protein: CSVADRGIGYTF; clone size: NA; V gene: TRBV29-1; J gene: TRBJ1-2; D gene: TRBD1
CDR3 protein: CASSLDKRGTNEKLFF; clone size: NA; V gene: TRBV7-6; J gene: TRBJ1-4; D gene: NA
CDR3 protein: CASSPRDSHYNEQFF; clone size: once; V gene: TRBV2; J gene: TRBJ2-1; D gene: NA
CDR3 protein: CATSDLGVGPEWGHAGELFF; clone size: NA; V gene: TRBV24-1; J gene: TRBJ2-2; D gene: NA
CDR3 protein: CASSYLPGLASSSYEQYF; clone size: NA; V gene: TRBV5-1; J gene: TRBJ2-7; D gene: TRBD2
CDR3 protein: CASSLVGRLAESNYGYTF; clone size: few; V gene: TRBV5-1; J gene: TRBJ1-2; D gene: NA
CDR3 protein: CASSAQQGTDTQYF; clone size: few; V gene: TRBV19; J gene: TRBJ2-3; D gene: NA
CDR3 protein: CASISGQSDEQYF; clone size: once; V gene: TRBV19; J gene: TRBJ2-7; D gene: TRBD1
CDR3 protein: CSVALLTSANEQFF; clone size: NA; V gene: TRBV29-1; J gene: TRBJ2-1; D gene: TRBD2
CDR3 protein: CATSDRTSGSGETQYF; clone size: NA; V gene: TRBV24-1; J gene: TRBJ2-5; D gene: TRBD2
CDR3 protein: CATSAMYGTAGYNEQFF; clone size: NA; V gene: TRBV24-1; J gene: TRBJ2-1; D gene: NA
CDR3 protein: CASSKERGSYNEQFF; clone size: NA; V gene: TRBV2; J gene: TRBJ2-1; D gene: NA
CDR3 protein: CASSFTRNTEAFF; clone size: NA; V gene: TRBV5-1; J gene: TRBJ1-1; D gene: NA
CDR3 protein: CASAESGRVGELFF; clone size: NA; V gene: TRBV12-5; J gene: TRBJ2-2; D gene: TRBD2